This T cell receptor (beta chain) is from a study of T-cell memory formation after mild COVID-19. Whole-study context: Largely, the TCR clusters proved donor specific.

One entry per CDR3 protein results from TCRdb running MiXCR on the 5' RACE reads. The table shows around 320,000 distinct CDR3 sequences, with roughly a fifth occurring only once. The ends were cut back, 6 bases at V and 3 bases at J, with 15 bases in the middle. Per germline, CDR1 MNHEY and CDR2 SMNVEV (reference sequence). The CDR3 totals 14 residues. This clonotype originated in a man younger than 30 who had mild COVID-19 (a few samples of this study predate the infection). Cell type and time point are not known. This chain links TRBV27 with TRBJ2-7; TRBD1 is a possible D gene (6 bases). The sequenced sample was PBMCs or a T cell subset sorted from them (not recorded which). The CDR3, as DNA: TGTGCCAGCAGCAGGGGTCACCGGAGCTACGAGCAGTACGTC. Translating it yields CASSRGHRSYEQYV.